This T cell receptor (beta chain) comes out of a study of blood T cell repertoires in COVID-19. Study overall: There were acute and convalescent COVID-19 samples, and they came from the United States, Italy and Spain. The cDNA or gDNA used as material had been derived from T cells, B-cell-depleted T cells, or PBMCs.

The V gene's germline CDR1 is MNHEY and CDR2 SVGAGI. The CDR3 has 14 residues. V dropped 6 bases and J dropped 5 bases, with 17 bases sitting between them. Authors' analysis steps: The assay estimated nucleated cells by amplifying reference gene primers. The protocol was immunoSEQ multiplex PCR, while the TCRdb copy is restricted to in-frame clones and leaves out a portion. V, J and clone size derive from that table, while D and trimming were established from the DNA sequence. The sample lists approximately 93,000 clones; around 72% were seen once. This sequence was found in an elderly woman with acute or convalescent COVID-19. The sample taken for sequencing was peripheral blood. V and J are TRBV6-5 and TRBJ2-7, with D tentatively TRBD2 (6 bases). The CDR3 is CASSGGTGIHEQYF. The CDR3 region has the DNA TGTGCCAGCAGCGGCGGGACGGGCATCCACGAGCAGTACTTC.